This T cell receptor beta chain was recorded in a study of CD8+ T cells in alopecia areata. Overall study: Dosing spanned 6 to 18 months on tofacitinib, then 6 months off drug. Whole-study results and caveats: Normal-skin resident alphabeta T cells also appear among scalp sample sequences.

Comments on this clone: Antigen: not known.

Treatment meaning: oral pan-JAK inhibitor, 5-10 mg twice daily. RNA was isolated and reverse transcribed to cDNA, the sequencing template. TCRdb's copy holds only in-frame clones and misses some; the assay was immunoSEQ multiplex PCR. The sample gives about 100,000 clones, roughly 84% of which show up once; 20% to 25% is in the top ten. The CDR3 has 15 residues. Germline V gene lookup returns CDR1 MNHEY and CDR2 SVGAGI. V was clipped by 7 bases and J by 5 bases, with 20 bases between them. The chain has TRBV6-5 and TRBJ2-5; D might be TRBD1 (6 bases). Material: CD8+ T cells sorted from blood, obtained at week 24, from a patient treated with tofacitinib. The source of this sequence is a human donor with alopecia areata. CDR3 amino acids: CASTATGTRWETQYF. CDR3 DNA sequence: TGTGCCAGCACTGCAACAGGGACCCGGTGGGAGACCCAGTACTTC.